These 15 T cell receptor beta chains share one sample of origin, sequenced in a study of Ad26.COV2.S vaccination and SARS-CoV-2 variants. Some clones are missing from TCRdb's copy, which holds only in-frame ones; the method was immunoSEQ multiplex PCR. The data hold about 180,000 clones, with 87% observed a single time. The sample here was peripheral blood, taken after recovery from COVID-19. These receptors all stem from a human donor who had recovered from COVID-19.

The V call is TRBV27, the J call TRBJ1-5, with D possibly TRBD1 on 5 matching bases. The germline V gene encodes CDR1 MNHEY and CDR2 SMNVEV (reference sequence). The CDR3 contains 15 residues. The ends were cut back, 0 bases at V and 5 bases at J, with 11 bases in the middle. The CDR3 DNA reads TGTGCCAGCAGTTTATCGAGGGGAGGGGATCAGCCCCAGCATTTT. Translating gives CASSLSRGGDQPQHF.

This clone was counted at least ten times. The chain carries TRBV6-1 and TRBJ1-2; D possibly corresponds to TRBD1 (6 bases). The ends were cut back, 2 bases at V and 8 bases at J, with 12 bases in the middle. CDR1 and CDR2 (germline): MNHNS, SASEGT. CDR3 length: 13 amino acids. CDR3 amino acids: CASSEYGGTGYTF. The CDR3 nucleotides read TGTGCCAGCAGTGAATACGGCGGGACAGGCTACACCTTC.

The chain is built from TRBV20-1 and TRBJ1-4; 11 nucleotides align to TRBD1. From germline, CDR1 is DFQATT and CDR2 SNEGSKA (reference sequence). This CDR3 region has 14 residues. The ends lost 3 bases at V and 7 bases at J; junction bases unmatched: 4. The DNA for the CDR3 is TGCAGTGCTAGTGGGACAGGGGGACGTGAAAAACTGTTTTTT. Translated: CSASGTGGREKLFF.

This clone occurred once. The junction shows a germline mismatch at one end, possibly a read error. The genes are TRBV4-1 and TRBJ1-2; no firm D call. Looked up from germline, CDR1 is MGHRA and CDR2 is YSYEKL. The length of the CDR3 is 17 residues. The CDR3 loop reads CATSRLLNPGSEGGYTF. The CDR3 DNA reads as TGCGCCACCAGCCGCCTCTTAAACCCGGGATCGGAGGGTGGCTACACCTTC.

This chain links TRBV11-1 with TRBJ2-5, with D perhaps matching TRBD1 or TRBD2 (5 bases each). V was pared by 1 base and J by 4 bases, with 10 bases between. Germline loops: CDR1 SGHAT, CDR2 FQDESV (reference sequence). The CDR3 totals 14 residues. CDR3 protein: CASSLDGGRETQYF. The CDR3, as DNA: TGTGCCAGCAGCTTAGATGGGGGACGAGAGACCCAGTACTTC.

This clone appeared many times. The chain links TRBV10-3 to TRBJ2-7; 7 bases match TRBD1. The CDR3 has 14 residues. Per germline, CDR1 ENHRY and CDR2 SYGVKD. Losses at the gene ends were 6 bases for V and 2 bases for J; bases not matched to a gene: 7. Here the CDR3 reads CAISPNRGPYEQYF. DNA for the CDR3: TGTGCCATCAGCCCTAACAGGGGCCCCTACGAGCAGTACTTC.

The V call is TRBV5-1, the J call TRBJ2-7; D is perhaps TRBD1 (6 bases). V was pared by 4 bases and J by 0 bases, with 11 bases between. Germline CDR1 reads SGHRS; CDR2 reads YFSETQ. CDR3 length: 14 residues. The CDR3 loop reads CASSPRTDSYEQYF. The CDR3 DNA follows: TGCGCCAGCAGCCCCCGGACAGACTCCTACGAGCAGTACTTC.

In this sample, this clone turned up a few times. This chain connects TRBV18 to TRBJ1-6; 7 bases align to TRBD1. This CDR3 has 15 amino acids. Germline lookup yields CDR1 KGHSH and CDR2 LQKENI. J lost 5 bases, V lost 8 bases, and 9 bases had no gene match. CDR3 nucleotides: TGTGCCAGCCGAGAGACAGGGATCAATAATTCACCCCTCCACTTT. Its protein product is CASRETGINNSPLHF.

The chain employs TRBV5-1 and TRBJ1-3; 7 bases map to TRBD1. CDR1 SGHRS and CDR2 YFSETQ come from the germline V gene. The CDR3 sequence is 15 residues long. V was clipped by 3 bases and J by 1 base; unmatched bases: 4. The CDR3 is CASSSQGPSGNTIYF. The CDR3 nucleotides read TGCGCCAGCAGCTCACAGGGGCCTTCTGGAAACACCATATATTTT.

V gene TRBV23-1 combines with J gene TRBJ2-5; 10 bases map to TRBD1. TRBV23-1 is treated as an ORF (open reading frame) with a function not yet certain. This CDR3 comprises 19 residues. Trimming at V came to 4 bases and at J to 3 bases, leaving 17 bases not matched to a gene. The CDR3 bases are TGCGCCAGCAGTCCCGGGACAGGGGCGCTTCCGACACCCAAAGAGACCCAGTACTTC. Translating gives CASSPGTGALPTPKETQYF.

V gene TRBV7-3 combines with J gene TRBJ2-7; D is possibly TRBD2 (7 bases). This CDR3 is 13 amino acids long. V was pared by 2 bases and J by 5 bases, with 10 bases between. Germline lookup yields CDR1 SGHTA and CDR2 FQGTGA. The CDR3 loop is CASSLRRGHEQYF. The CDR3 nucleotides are TGTGCCAGCAGCTTACGGCGGGGGCACGAGCAGTACTTC.

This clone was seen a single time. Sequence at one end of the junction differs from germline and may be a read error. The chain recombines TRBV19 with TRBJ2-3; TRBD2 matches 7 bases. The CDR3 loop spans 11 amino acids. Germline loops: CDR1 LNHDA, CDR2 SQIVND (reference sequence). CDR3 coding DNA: TGTGCCAGTAGTACGGCTAGCGGCAAATTTTTT. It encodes CASSTASGKFF.

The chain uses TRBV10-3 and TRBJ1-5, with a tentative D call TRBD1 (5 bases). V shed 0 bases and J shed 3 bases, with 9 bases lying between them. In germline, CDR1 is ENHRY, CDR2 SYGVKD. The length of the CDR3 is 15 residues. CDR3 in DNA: TGTGCCATCAGTGAGTCGACAGCCAACAATCAGCCCCAGCATTTT. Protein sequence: CAISESTANNQPQHF.

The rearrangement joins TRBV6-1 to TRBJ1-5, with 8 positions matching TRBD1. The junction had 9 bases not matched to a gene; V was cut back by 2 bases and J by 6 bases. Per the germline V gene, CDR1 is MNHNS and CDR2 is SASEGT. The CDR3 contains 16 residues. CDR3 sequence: CASSEKGPQGAQPQHF. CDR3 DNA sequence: TGTGCCAGCAGTGAAAAGGGTCCGCAGGGGGCTCAGCCCCAGCATTTT.

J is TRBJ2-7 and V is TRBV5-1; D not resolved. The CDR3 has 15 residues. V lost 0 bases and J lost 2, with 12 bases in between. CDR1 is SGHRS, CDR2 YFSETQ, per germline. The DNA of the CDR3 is TGCGCCAGCAGCTTGGTTCTCAGGCCGACCTACGAGCAGTACTTC. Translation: CASSLVLRPTYEQYF.